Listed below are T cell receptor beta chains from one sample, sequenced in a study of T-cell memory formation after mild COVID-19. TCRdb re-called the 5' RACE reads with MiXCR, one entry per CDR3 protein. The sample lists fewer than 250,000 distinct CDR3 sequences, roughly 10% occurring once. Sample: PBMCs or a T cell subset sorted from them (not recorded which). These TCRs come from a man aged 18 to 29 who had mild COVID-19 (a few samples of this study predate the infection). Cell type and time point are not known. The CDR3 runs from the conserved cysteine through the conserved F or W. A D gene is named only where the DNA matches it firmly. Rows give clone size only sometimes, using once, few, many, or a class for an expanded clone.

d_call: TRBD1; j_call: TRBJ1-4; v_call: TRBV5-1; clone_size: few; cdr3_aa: CASSLNTGGEKLFF; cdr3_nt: TGCGCCAGCAGCTTGAATACAGGGGGGGAAAAACTGTTTTTT
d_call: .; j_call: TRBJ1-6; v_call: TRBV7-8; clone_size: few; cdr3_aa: CASSSVLNSPLHF; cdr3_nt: TGTGCCAGCAGCTCGGTCCTTAATTCACCCCTCCACTTT
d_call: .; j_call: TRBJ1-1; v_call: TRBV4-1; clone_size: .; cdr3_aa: CASSHPAQGTEAFF; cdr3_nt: TGCGCCAGCAGCCATCCCGCGCAGGGCACTGAAGCTTTCTTT
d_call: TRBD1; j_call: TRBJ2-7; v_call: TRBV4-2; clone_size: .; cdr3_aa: CASSPGTELYEQYF; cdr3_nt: TGTGCCAGCAGCCCTGGGACAGAGCTATACGAGCAGTACTTC
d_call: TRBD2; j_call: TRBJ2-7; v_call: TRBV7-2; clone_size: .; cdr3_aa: CASSLQRGVYEQYF; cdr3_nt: TGTGCCAGCAGCTTACAGCGGGGGGTATACGAGCAGTACTTC
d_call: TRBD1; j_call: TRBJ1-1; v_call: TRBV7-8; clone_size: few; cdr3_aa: CASSKQTGVPTEAFF; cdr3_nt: TGTGCCAGCAGCAAACAGACAGGGGTACCGACTGAAGCTTTCTTT
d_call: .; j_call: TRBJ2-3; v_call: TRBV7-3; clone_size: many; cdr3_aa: CASSLPATGTTDTQYF; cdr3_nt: TGTGCCAGCAGCCTCCCCGCCACGGGTACCACAGATACGCAGTATTTT
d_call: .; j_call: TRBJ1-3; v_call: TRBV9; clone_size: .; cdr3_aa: CASSVSSVGQTGNTIYF; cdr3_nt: TGTGCCAGCAGCGTGTCTTCGGTTGGGCAGACTGGAAACACCATATATTTT
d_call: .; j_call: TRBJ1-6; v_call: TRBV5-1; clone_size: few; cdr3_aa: CASSPGALNSPLHF; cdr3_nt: TGCGCCAGCAGCCCGGGGGCTCTGAATTCACCCCTCCACTTT
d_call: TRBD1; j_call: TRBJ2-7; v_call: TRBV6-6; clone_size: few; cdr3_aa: CASSPLRGQGAYEQYF; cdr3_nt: TGTGCCAGCAGCCCCTTGAGAGGTCAGGGGGCTTACGAGCAGTACTTC
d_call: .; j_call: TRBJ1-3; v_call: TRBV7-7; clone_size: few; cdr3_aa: CASSSLDRNTIYF; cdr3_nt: TGTGCTAGCAGCTCTCTGGACAGAAACACCATATATTTT
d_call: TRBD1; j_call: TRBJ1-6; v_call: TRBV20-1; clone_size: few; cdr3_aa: CSARDRQGGLDSPLHF; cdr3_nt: TGCAGTGCTAGGGATAGGCAGGGGGGTTTGGATTCACCCCTCCACTTT
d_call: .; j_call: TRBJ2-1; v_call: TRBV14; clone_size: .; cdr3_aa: CASSQDGRGQLQFF; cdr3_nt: TGTGCCAGCAGCCAAGACGGCCGGGGCCAGCTTCAGTTCTTC
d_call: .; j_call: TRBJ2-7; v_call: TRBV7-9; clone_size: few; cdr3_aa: CASSLPGLPYEQYF; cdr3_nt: TGTGCCAGCAGCCTCCCGGGCCTTCCCTACGAGCAGTACTTC
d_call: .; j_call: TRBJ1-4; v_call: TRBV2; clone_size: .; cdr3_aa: CASRRQVSTNEKLFF; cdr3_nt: TGTGCCAGCCGACGACAGGTCTCAACTAATGAAAAACTGTTTTTT
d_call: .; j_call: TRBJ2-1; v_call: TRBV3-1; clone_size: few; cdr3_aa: CASSQFGRANEQFF; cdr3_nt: TGTGCCAGCAGCCAATTCGGCAGGGCTAATGAGCAGTTCTTC
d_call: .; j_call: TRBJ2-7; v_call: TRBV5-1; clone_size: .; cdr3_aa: CASSLVVGRSYEQYF; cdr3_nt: TGCGCCAGCAGCTTGGTAGTCGGCAGAAGCTACGAGCAGTACTTC
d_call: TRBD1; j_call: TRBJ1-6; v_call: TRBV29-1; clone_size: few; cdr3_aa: CSVTTGLSWDSPLHF; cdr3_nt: TGCAGCGTGACGACAGGGCTAAGCTGGGATTCACCCCTCCACTTT
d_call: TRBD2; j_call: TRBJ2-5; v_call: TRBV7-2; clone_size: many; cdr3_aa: CASSSGLAGGQETQYF; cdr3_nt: TGTGCCAGCAGTAGCGGACTAGCGGGGGGCCAAGAGACCCAGTACTTC
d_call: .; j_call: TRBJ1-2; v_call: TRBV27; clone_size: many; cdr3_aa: CASSALDTTDGYTF; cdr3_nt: TGTGCCAGCAGTGCCCTGGACACGACAGACGGCTACACCTTC
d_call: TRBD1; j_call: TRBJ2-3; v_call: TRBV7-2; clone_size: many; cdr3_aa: CASRTTGGGDTQYF; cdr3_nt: TGTGCCAGCAGAACGACAGGGGGGGGAGATACGCAGTATTTT
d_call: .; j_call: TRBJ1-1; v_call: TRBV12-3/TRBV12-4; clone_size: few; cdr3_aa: CASSFWGGDTEAFF; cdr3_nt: TGTGCCAGCAGTTTTTGGGGGGGAGACACTGAAGCTTTCTTT
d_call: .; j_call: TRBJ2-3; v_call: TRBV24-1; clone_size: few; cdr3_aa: CATSDSGGRDTQYF; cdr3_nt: TGTGCCACCAGTGATTCAGGGGGGCGGGATACGCAGTATTTT
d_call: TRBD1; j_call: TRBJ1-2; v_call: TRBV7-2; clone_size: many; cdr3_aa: CASSFGTGGYGYTF; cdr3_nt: TGTGCCAGCAGCTTCGGGACAGGGGGCTATGGCTACACCTTC
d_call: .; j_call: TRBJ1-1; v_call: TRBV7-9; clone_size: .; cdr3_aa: CASSSQGRREAFF; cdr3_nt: TGTGCCAGCAGCTCTCAGGGACGACGAGAAGCTTTCTTT
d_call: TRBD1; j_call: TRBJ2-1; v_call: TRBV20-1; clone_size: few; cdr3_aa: CSARTGHNEQFF; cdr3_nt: TGCAGTGCAAGGACAGGCCACAATGAGCAGTTCTTC
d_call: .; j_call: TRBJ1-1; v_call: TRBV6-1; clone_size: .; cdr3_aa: CASSPQSTEAFF; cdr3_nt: TGTGCCAGCAGCCCTCAGAGCACTGAAGCTTTCTTT
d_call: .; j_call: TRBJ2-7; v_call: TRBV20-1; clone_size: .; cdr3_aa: CSAYHRVPGEQYF; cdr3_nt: TGCAGTGCATATCACAGGGTTCCCGGCGAGCAGTACTTC
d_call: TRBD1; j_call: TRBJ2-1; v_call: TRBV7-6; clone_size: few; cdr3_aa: CASSYQGARSLDEQFF; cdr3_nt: TGTGCCAGCAGTTATCAGGGGGCGCGGTCCTTAGATGAGCAGTTCTTC
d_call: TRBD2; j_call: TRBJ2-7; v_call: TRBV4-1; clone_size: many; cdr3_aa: CASSHARSGGYEQYF; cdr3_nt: TGCGCCAGCAGCCATGCCCGGAGCGGGGGTTACGAGCAGTACTTC
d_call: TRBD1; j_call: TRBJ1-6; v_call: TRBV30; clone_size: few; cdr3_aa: CAWHRDRATTLHF; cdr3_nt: TGTGCCTGGCACCGGGACAGGGCAACGACCCTCCACTTT
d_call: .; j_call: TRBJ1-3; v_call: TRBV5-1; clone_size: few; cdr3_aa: CASTSVGIAGNTIYF; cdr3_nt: TGCGCCAGCACGTCGGTGGGGATCGCTGGAAACACCATATATTTT
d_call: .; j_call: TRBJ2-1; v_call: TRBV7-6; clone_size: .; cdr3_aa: CASSRGTSVPEQFF; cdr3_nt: TGTGCCAGCAGCCGAGGGACATCGGTCCCGGAGCAGTTCTTC
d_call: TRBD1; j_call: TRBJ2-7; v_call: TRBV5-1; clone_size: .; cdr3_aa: CASSAEVGQASYEQYF; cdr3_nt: TGCGCCAGCAGCGCGGAGGTTGGACAGGCCTCCTACGAGCAGTACTTC
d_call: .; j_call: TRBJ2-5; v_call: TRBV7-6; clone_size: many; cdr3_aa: CASIRGPGETQYF; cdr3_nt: TGTGCCAGCATCCGGGGGCCGGGTGAGACCCAGTACTTC
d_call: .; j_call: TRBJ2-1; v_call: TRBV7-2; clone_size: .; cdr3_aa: CASSLRQLDEQFF; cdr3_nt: TGTGCCAGCAGCTTAAGGCAGCTTGATGAGCAGTTCTTC
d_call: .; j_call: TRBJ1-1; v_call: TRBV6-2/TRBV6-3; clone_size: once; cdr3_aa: CARSPQGTEAFF; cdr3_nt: TGTGCCAGAAGTCCACAGGGAACTGAAGCTTTCTTT
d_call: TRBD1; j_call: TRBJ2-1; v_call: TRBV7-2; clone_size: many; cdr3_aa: CASSRDRGPNEQFF; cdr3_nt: TGTGCCAGCAGCCGGGACAGGGGGCCCAATGAGCAGTTCTTC
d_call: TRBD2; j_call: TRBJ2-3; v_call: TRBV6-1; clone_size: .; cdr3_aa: CASAVGAGVPDTQYF; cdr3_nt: TGTGCCAGTGCGGTTGGCGCGGGGGTACCAGATACGCAGTATTTT
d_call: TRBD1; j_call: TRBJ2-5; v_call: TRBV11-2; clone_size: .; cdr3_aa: CASSRDRGLLGRTQYF; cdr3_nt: TGTGCCAGCAGCCGGGACAGGGGGCTGTTGGGGAGGACCCAGTACTTC
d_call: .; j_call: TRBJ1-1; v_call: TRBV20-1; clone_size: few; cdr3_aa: CSASPGSALRNTEAFF; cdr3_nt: TGCAGTGCTAGCCCCGGGAGTGCCCTACGGAACACTGAAGCTTTCTTT
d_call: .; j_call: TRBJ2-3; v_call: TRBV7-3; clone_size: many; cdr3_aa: CASSIGRAPSTDTQYF; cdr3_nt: TGTGCCAGCAGCATCGGACGGGCCCCGAGCACAGATACGCAGTATTTT
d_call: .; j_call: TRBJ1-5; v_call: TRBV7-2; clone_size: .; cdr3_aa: CASSPSDGLNQPQHF; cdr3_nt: TGTGCCAGCAGCCCATCGGACGGTCTCAATCAGCCCCAGCATTTT
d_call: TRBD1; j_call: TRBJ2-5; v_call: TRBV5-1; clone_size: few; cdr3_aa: CASSPGQGMVETQYF; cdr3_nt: TGCGCCAGCAGCCCGGGACAGGGGATGGTGGAGACCCAGTACTTC
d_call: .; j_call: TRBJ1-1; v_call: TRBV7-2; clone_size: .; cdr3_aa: CASSSMTSGRRAFF; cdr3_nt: TGTGCCAGCAGCTCGATGACCTCGGGACGAAGAGCTTTCTTT
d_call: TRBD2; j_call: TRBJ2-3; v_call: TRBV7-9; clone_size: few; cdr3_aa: CASSTRLGTSASDTQYF; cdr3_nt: TGTGCCAGCAGCACAAGGTTAGGGACTAGCGCTTCAGATACGCAGTATTTT
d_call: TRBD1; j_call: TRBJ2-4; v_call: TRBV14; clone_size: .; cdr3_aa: CASNRDRLLAKNIQYF; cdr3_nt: TGTGCCAGCAATCGGGACAGGTTACTAGCCAAAAACATTCAGTACTTC
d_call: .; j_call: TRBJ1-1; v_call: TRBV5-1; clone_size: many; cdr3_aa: CASSWGGNTEAFF; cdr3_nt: TGCGCCAGCAGCTGGGGGGGAAACACTGAAGCTTTCTTT
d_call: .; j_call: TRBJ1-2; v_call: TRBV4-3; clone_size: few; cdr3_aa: CASSQAQGRDSNGYTF; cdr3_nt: TGCGCCAGCAGCCAAGCTCAGGGCAGGGACTCGAATGGCTACACCTTC
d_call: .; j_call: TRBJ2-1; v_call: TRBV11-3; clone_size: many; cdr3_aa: CASSRDGVDNEQFF; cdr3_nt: TGTGCCAGCAGCCGAGACGGGGTAGACAATGAGCAGTTCTTC
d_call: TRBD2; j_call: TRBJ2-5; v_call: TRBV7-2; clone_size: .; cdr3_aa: CASTSGLAGGTQETQYF; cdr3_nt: TGTGCCAGCACCTCGGGACTAGCGGGCGGGACCCAAGAGACCCAGTACTTC